This T cell receptor beta chain was profiled in a study of PD-1 blockade in classical Hodgkin lymphoma. Assay: immunoSEQ multiplex PCR; the TCRdb copy retains only in-frame clones and omits some. The table includes under 25,000 clones, roughly 71% detected once. Described time point: cycle 4 day 1 (C4D1), after five to seven weeks of nivolumab. Brentuximab vedotin exposure varied among the patients, all of whom had relapsed after autologous stem cell transplantation. Trimming cost V 8 bases and J 5 bases; bases outside gene matches: 14. Germline V gene lookup returns CDR1 MNHEY and CDR2 SMNVEV (reference sequence). The CDR3 runs 15 residues.

This receptor was obtained from a human donor with classical Hodgkin lymphoma. This chain uses TRBV27 with TRBJ2-7, with 8 bases aligning to TRBD2. Sequencing used peripheral blood mononuclear cells (PBMCs), obtained before the fourth cycle of nivolumab. DNA of the CDR3: TGTGCCAGCGCATGGGCGGGGGGACCCCTCGACGAGCAGTACTTC. It translates to CASAWAGGPLDEQYF.